A selection of T cell receptor beta chains follows, all from one sample in a study of T cells expressing NK-cell markers. TCRdb reprocessed the 5' RACE reads and keeps a single row for each CDR3 protein, giving no DNA. The listing records hundreds of thousands of distinct CDR3 sequences. Sequencing was performed on blood T cells: a sorted CD56 or NKG2C T cell subset, CD4+ or CD8+ T cells, or bulk PBMC T cells (not recorded which). These receptor sequences come from a woman between 18 and 70 years old in good health. CDR3s include the opening cysteine and the closing phenylalanine or tryptophan.

V gene	J gene	CDR3 protein
TRBV7-9	TRBJ1-2	CASSRDRGSDGYTF
TRBV15	TRBJ1-1	CATSRLNTEAFF
TRBV12-3/TRBV12-4	TRBJ1-5	CASREYRNQPQHF
TRBV30	TRBJ1-2	CATARTGWGYTF
TRBV20-1	TRBJ2-1	CSASFRRDEQFF
TRBV12-3/TRBV12-4	TRBJ2-3	CASSQRISTDTQYF
TRBV11-1	TRBJ2-4	CASSPGTVPIAGIQYF
TRBV5-1	TRBJ2-1	CASTGTSGMGEQFF
TRBV7-3	TRBJ2-2	CASSLLGVTGELFF
TRBV29-1	TRBJ2-2	CSGRAPTNTGELFF
TRBV7-2	TRBJ2-7	CASSLGGVGAYEQYF
TRBV18	TRBJ2-1	CASSPRGLAGMNEQFF
TRBV28	TRBJ2-1	CASSLTSGSPPGDNEQFF
TRBV12-3/TRBV12-4	TRBJ2-5	CASSLGIPGVTQYF
TRBV28	TRBJ1-5	CASKTGTGFQPQHF
TRBV5-1	TRBJ2-7	CASSLSGRPDSQLYF
TRBV5-1	TRBJ2-2	CASSPKTGFLTGELFF
TRBV12-3/TRBV12-4	TRBJ1-6	CASSSTRGALHF
TRBV20-1	TRBJ1-5	CSARDRVHRDQPQHF
TRBV27	TRBJ2-1	CASSPGRPIYNEQFF
TRBV12-3/TRBV12-4	TRBJ1-6	CASSLPGDSPLHF
TRBV7-9	TRBJ2-1	CASSPTGSYTLLGQFF
TRBV20-1	TRBJ2-1	CSARGWPGLEYNEQFF
TRBV9	TRBJ1-3	CASSVGAGVSGNTIYF
TRBV20-1	TRBJ2-4	CSARMTGGGAASAKNIQYF
TRBV7-9	TRBJ1-6	CASSGSTENSPLHF
TRBV7-3	TRBJ2-1	CASSSQTSGFANEQFF
TRBV6-2/TRBV6-3	TRBJ2-1	CASSSQQLPYNEQFF
TRBV9	TRBJ2-5	CASSVQPLAETQYF